The subject of this entry is one T cell receptor beta chain. Method: immunoSEQ multiplex PCR; TCRdb's copy keeps in-frame clones and lacks some. This table has around 250,000 clones, 86% appearing once. This entry is derived from a study of blood T cell repertoires in COVID-19. The CDR3 length is 16 residues. V trimming: 5 bases; J trimming: 2 bases; junction bases outside the gene matches: 6. Looked up from germline, CDR1 is SGHDN and CDR2 is FVKESK. The chain recombines TRBV14 with TRBJ2-5; 12 nucleotides align to TRBD2. The source material was peripheral blood. The TCR comes from a man between 18 and 35 years old with active or convalescent COVID-19. The chain's CDR3 is CASSAYGLAGQETQYF. Written as DNA, the CDR3 is TGTGCCAGCAGCGCCTATGGACTAGCGGGACAAGAGACCCAGTACTTC.